The rows below give T cell receptor beta chains drawn from one sample of a study of blood T cell repertoires in COVID-19. The protocol was immunoSEQ multiplex PCR, while the TCRdb copy is restricted to in-frame clones and leaves out a portion. Of about 240,000 clones detected, around nine tenths appear once; the ten largest clones hold under 9%. Sequenced sample: peripheral blood. These receptors all come from a woman in her 70s with active or convalescent COVID-19. The CDR3 runs from the conserved cysteine through the conserved F or W. The D gene is left open where the match is weak. Clone size, where shown, is once, few, many, or a class for clones that have expanded.

20 TRBJ1-3 few TRBD1 TRBV11-2 TGTGCCAGCAGCTTAGATAGTTTCCCGGGACAGCTCTTCTCTGGAAACACCATATATTTT CASSLDSFPGQLFSGNTIYF
16 TRBJ2-1 - - TRBV24-1 TGTGCCACCAGTGAGTCAGGCCCCCTCACGGAATATGAGCAGTTCTTC CATSESGPLTEYEQFF
14 TRBJ2-5 - TRBD1 TRBV11-2 TGTGCCAGCAGCTCGGGTAGGGGGCCGGAGACCCAGTACTTC CASSSGRGPETQYF
14 TRBJ1-2 - TRBD1 TRBV6-5 TGTGCCAGCACCCCGGACAGGGGCAACTATGGCTACACCTTC CASTPDRGNYGYTF
14 TRBJ1-2 - - TRBV5-5 TGTGCCAGCAGCTTGGCCGTGGCAGACTATGGCTACACCTTC CASSLAVADYGYTF
13 TRBJ1-6 - TRBD1 TRBV4-3 TGCGCCAGCAGGGGGCAGGGGGATTCACCCCTCCACTTT CASRGQGDSPLHF
14 TRBJ1-4 once TRBD1 TRBV18 TGTGCCAGCTCACCGCGGGACAGCGTCGAAAAACTGTTTTTT CASSPRDSVEKLFF
14 TRBJ1-4 - TRBD1 TRBV19 TGTGCCAGTACCCATAACAGGGGGACTGAAAAACTGTTTTTT CASTHNRGTEKLFF
15 TRBJ1-3 - - TRBV24-1 TGTGCCACCAGTGAAGCGGGGCCCACTGGAAACACCATATATTTT CATSEAGPTGNTIYF
16 TRBJ2-1 once TRBD2 TRBV27 TGTGCCAGCAGCCCCCTAAAGCGGGGGACTTACAATGAGCAGTTCTTC CASSPLKRGTYNEQFF
15 TRBJ2-7 - TRBD1 TRBV13 TGTGCCAGCAGCTTTTACCGGGACAGGAACCCGGAGCAGTACTTC CASSFYRDRNPEQYF
14 TRBJ2-2 - - TRBV9 TGTGCCAGCAGCCCCAGACAGAACACCGGGGAGCTGTTTTTT CASSPRQNTGELFF
15 TRBJ1-4 - - TRBV11-2 TGTGCCAGCAGCTTAGTGTTGGCAGGGGTTGAAAAACTGTTTTTT CASSLVLAGVEKLFF
14 TRBJ1-4 - - TRBV2 TGTGCCAGCAGTGGGACAGCAACTAATGAAAAACTGTTTTTT CASSGTATNEKLFF
16 TRBJ2-2 - - TRBV6-5 TGTGCCAGCAGTTCCCACGACATAGAGAACACCGGGGAGCTGTTTTTT CASSSHDIENTGELFF
15 TRBJ1-5 - TRBD1 TRBV6-1 TGTGCCAGCAGTGAGGGGGGGACAGGGGGGCAGCCCCAGCATTTT CASSEGGTGGQPQHF